This T cell receptor (beta chain) was obtained from a study of cytomegalovirus exposure and HLA in healthy donors. Study-level results: In a later analysis, common viral pathogens appeared linked to several of the most significant clusters. TRBV6-2, TRBV6-3 and other indistinguishable V segments were excluded.

The CDR3 has 15 amino acids. V was clipped by 5 bases and J by 4 bases; unmatched bases: 7. The germline CDR1 and CDR2 sequences are SGHTA and FQGNSA. The study ran its PCR with 60 Vbeta and 13 Jbeta primers. TCRdb's table, derived via immunoSEQ multiplex PCR, lists solely in-frame clones and lacks some. The sample contains roughly 180,000 clones, 82% of which appear only once. As for this clone: Its specificity is not known.

The TCR comes from a male donor in good health and CMV-seronegative. The chain joins TRBV7-2 to TRBJ2-2, with 7 bases aligning to TRBD1. The sequencing sample was made of PBMCs. The chain's CDR3 is CASSPMGQLTGELFF. In DNA, the CDR3 is TGTGCCAGCAGCCCGATGGGACAGCTCACCGGGGAGCTGTTTTTT.